The rows below give T cell receptor beta chains drawn from one sample of a study of T cells in Graves' hyperthyroidism and ophthalmopathy. TCRdb re-called the multiplex PCR reads with MiXCR, one entry per CDR3 protein. The sample lists around 420,000 distinct CDR3 sequences; roughly 15% were seen once. The sequenced material came from blood. Source of these receptors: a woman between 18 and 30 years old with Graves' hyperthyroidism. Both conserved end residues are part of each CDR3. Fields, in order: J gene, V gene, clone size, D gene, CDR3 DNA, CDR3 protein. The D gene is left open where the match is weak. Only some rows state a clone size, as once, few, many or a class for expanded clones.

TRBJ2-3,TRBV5-1,many,TRBD2,TGCGCCAGCAGCTCTTTACTAGCGGGAGGCGCAGATACGCAGTATTTT,CASSSLLAGGADTQYF
TRBJ2-7,TRBV2,.,TRBD2,TGTGCCAGCAGCCCCGGGACTAGTGAGATCGAGCAGTACTTC,CASSPGTSEIEQYF
TRBJ2-1,TRBV11-1,many,TRBD2,TGTGCCAGCAGCTTAGTGGCGGGAGGGAGCAATGAGCAGTTCTTC,CASSLVAGGSNEQFF
TRBJ1-1,TRBV5-6,once,TRBD1,TGTGCCAGCAGCTTTACAGGGGGGCTGGGAATGAACACTGAAGCTTTCTTT,CASSFTGGLGMNTEAFF
TRBJ1-1,TRBV19,few,.,TGTGCCAGTAGCGGACAGTCGGTAACTGAAGCTTTCTTT,CASSGQSVTEAFF
TRBJ1-2,TRBV7-9,few,.,TGTGCCAGCAGCTTAGGGACGTCATCCTATGGCTACACCTTC,CASSLGTSSYGYTF
TRBJ2-7,TRBV5-1,.,TRBD2,TGCGCCAGCAGCTCGGGACTAGCGGGAGACTACGAGCAGTACTTC,CASSSGLAGDYEQYF
TRBJ2-3,TRBV11-2,many,.,TGTGCCAGCAGCTTAGATCGGAAAGCAGATACGCAGTATTTT,CASSLDRKADTQYF
TRBJ2-3,TRBV19,.,.,TGTGCCAGTAGGGCAAAGGCTGTTCCAGATACGCAGTATTTT,CASRAKAVPDTQYF
TRBJ1-1,TRBV27,many,.,TGTGCCAGCAGTCGGGGCCGGAACACTGAAGCTTTCTTT,CASSRGRNTEAFF
TRBJ2-2,TRBV3-1,many,.,TGTGCCAGCAGCCTACAGGGTTACACCGGGGAGCTGTTTTTT,CASSLQGYTGELFF
TRBJ2-2,TRBV6-1,.,TRBD2,TGTGCCAGCAGTCCGCCGGTGTTCGCGGGAGTCCCCACCGGGGAGCTGTTTTTT,CASSPPVFAGVPTGELFF
TRBJ1-5,TRBV27,many,.,TGTGCCAGCAGTTTCCCTACCACAGGGAGCAATCAGCCCCAGCATTTT,CASSFPTTGSNQPQHF
TRBJ2-4,TRBV3-1,few,TRBD1,TGTGCCAGCAGCCAAGGACAGGGGCTAAACATTCAGTACTTC,CASSQGQGLNIQYF
TRBJ2-7,TRBV2,many,.,TGTGCCAGCAGTGAGGGGACCTTATACGAGCAGTACTTC,CASSEGTLYEQYF
TRBJ2-3,TRBV7-6,.,TRBD2,TGTGCCAGCAGCCCCGGGACTACAAACACAGATACGCAGTATTTT,CASSPGTTNTDTQYF
TRBJ2-7,TRBV18,.,.,TGTGCCAGCTCACCCAAAGCCGGAGTAGAGAACGAGCAGTGCTTC,CASSPKAGVENEQCF
TRBJ1-3,TRBV6-1,.,.,TGTGCCAGCAGTACCACAGGGACTTCTGGAAACACCATATATTTT,CASSTTGTSGNTIYF
TRBJ2-7,TRBV6-2/TRBV6-3,many,.,TGTGCCAGCAGTTACACTCGAGACCATCTTTCCTACGAGCAGTACTTC,CASSYTRDHLSYEQYF
TRBJ2-5,TRBV5-4,.,.,TGTGCCAGCAGCTCGGAACTAGTGGAAGAGACCCAGTACTTC,CASSSELVEETQYF
TRBJ2-1,TRBV9,.,.,TGTGCCAGCAGCGTAGAGGTGGTGAGGGCCAATGAGCAGTTCTTC,CASSVEVVRANEQFF
TRBJ1-4,TRBV7-9,many,.,TGTGCCAGCAGCTTAGATAGGGGTACAGTGAATGAAAAACTGTTTTTT,CASSLDRGTVNEKLFF
TRBJ2-7,TRBV29-1,many,TRBD1,TGCAGCGTTGATCTAGGGACAGGGGCTTGGGAGCAGTACTTC,CSVDLGTGAWEQYF
TRBJ1-6,TRBV12-5,many,TRBD1,TGTGCTAGTGGTAGCTGGGGGGACAGACCCAATTCACCCCTCCACTTT,CASGSWGDRPNSPLHF
TRBJ1-1,TRBV10-3,.,.,TGTGCCATCAGTGACCCGGGACAATGGAACACTGGAGCTTTCTTT,CAISDPGQWNTGAFF
TRBJ2-7,TRBV7-2,.,.,TGTGCCAGCAGCTTAGTTCCTAATGGGGACTACGAGCAGTACTTC,CASSLVPNGDYEQYF
TRBJ1-1,TRBV27,many,TRBD1,TGTGCCAGCAGTCTGACCAGGGGGTCGTTGCCTGAAGCTTTCTTT,CASSLTRGSLPEAFF